This TCR beta chain was retrieved from a study of CD8+CD57+ T cells in acquired aplastic anemia. About the study: 3 to 4 ug was the average amount of DNA from sorted CD4+ and CD8+ cells.

All patients picked for sequencing had shown, by flow cytometry, an expansion of CD8+CD57+ cells. Germline assignment: CDR1 WSHSY and CDR2 SAAADI. The CDR3 is made up of 14 amino acids. V dropped 4 bases and J dropped 7; count of bases not matched to a gene: 7. Profiles of TCR beta VDJ and CDR3 were generated from a genomic DNA template. Using its own MiXCR run on the reads, TCRdb lists one record per CDR3 protein. The sample consists of some 180,000 distinct CDR3 sequences, 48% of them appearing once. The sample was sorted CD4+, CD8+, or CD8+CD57+ T cells (not recorded which) from PBMCs. This TCR was sampled from a human donor with aplastic anemia. The chain combines TRBV10-2 with TRBJ1-5, with 7 bases fitting TRBD1. This CDR3 is CASSGTGDNQPQHF. The CDR3 DNA is TGCGCCAGCAGTGGGACAGGAGACAACCAGCCCCAGCATTTT.